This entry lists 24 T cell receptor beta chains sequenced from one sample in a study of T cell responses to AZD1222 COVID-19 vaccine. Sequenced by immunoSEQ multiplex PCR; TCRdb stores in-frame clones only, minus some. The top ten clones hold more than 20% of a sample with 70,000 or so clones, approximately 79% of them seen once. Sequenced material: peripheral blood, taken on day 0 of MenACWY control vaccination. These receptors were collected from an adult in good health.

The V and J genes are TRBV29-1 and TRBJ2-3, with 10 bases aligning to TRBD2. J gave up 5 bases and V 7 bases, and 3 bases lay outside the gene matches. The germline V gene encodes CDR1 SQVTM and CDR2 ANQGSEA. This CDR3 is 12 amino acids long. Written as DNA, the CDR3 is TGCAGCGCTTTAGCGGGAGGAGATACGCAGTATTTT. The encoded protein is CSALAGGDTQYF.

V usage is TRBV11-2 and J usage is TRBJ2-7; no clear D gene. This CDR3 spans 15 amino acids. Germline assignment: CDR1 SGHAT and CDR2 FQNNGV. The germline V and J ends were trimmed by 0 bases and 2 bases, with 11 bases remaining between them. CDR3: CASSLEDRQTYEQYF. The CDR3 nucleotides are TGTGCCAGCAGCTTAGAAGATCGGCAGACCTACGAGCAGTACTTC.

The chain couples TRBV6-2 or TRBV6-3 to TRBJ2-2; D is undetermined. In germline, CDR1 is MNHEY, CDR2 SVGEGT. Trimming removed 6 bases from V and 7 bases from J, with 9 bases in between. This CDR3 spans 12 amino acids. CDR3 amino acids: CASSKSIGELFF. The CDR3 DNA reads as TGTGCCAGCAGCAAATCGATCGGGGAGCTGTTTTTT.

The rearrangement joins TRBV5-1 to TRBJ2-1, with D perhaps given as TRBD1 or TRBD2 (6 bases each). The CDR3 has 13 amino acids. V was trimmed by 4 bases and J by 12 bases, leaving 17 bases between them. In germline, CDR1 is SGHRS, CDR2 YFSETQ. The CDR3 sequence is CASSPDGGGGQFF. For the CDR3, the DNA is TGCGCCAGCAGCCCCGACGGAGGGGGTGGGCAGTTCTTC.

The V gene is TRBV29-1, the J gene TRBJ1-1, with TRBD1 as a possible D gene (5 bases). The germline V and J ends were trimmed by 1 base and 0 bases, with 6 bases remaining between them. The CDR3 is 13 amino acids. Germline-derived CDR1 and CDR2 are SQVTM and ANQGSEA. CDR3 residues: CSVEGQMNTEAFF. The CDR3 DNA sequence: TGCAGCGTTGAAGGACAGATGAACACTGAAGCTTTCTTT.

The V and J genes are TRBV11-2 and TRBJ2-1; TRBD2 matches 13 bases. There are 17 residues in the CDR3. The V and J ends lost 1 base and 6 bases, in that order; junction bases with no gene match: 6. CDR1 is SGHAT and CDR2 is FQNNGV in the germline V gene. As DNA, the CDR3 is TGTGCCAGCAGCTTAGCGTTACTAGCGGGGGGGCCCAATGAGCAGTTCTTC. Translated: CASSLALLAGGPNEQFF.

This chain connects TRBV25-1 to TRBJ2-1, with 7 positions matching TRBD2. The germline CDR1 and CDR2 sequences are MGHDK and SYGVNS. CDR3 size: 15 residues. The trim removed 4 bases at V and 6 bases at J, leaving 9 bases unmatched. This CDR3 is CASSARTRDSNEQFF. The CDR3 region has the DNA TGTGCCAGCAGTGCACGGACTAGGGATTCCAATGAGCAGTTCTTC. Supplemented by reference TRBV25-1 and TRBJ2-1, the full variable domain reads EADIYQTPRYLVIGTGKKITLECSQTMGHDKMYWYQQDPGMELHLIHYSYGVNSTEKGDLSSESTVSRIRTEHFPLTLESARPSHTSQYLCASSARTRDSNEQFFGPGTRLTVL.

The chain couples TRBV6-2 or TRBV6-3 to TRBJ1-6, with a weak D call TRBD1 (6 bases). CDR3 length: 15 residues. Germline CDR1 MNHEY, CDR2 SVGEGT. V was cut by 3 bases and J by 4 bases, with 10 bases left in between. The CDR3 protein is CASSYSGHYNSPLHF. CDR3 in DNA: TGTGCCAGCAGTTATTCGGGACATTATAATTCACCCCTCCACTTT.

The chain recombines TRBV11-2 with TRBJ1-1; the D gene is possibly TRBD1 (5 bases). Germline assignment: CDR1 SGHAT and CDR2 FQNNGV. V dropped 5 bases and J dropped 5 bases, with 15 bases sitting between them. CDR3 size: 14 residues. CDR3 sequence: CASSGNRRRTEAFF. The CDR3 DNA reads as TGTGCCAGCAGCGGGAACAGGAGGAGGACTGAAGCTTTCTTT.

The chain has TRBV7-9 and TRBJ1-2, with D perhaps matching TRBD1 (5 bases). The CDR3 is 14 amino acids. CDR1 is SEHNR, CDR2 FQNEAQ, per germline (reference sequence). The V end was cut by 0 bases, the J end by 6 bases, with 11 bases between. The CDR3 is CASSLAGQGDGYTF. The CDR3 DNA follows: TGTGCCAGCAGCTTAGCGGGGCAGGGAGATGGCTACACCTTC.

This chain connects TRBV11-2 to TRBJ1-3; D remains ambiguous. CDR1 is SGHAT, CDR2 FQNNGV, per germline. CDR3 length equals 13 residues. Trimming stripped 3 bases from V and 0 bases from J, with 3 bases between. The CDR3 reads CASSFNSGNTIYF. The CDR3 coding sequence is TGTGCCAGCAGCTTTAACTCTGGAAACACCATATATTTT. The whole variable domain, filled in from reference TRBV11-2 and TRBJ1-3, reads EAGVAQSPRYKIIEKRQSVAFWCNPISGHATLYWYQQILGQGPKLLIQFQNNGVVDDSQLPKDRFSAERLKGVDSTLKIQPAKLEDSAVYLCASSFNSGNTIYFGEGSWLTVV.

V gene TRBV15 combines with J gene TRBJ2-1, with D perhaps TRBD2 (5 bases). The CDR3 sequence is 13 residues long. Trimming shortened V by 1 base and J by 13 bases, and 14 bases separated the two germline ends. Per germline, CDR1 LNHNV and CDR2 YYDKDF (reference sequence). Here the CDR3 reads CATSRGLFGKQFF. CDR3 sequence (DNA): TGTGCCACCAGCAGAGGGCTATTCGGGAAACAGTTCTTC.

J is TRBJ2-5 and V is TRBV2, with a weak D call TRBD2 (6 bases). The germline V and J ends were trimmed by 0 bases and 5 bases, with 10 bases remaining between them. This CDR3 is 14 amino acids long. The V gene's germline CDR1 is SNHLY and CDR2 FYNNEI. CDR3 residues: CASSEARRDETQYF. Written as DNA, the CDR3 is TGTGCCAGCAGTGAAGCGCGGAGGGATGAGACCCAGTACTTC.

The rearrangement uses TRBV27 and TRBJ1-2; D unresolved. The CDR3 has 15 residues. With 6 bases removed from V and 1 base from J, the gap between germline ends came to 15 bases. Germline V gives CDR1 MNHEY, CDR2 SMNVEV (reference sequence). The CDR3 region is CASSPRKGINYGYTF. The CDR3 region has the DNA TGTGCCAGCAGCCCCCGAAAAGGCATTAACTATGGCTACACCTTC.

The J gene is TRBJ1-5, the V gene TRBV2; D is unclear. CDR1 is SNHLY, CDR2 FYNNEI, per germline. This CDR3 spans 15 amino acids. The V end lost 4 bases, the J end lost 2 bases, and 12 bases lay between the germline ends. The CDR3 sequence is CASSGDGKGNQPQHF. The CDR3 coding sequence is TGTGCCAGCAGTGGAGACGGAAAGGGCAATCAGCCCCAGCATTTT.

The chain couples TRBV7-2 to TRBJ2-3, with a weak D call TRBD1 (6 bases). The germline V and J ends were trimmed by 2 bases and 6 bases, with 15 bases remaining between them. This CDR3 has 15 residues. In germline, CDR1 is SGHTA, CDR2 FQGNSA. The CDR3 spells CASSLRWGRADTQYF. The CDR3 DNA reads TGTGCCAGCAGCTTAAGGTGGGGGCGGGCGGATACGCAGTATTTT.

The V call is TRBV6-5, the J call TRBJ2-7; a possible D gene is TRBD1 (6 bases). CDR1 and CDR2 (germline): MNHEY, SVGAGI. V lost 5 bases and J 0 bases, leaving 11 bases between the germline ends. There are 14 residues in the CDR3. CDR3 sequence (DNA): TGTGCCAGCAGTAGGACAGATCTCTCCTACGAGCAGTACTTC. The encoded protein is CASSRTDLSYEQYF.

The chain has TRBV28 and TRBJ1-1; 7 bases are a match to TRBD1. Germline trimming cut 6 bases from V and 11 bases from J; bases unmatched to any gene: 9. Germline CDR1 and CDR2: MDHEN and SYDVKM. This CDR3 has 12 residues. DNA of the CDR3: TGTGCCAGCAGCCTCCTCCAGGGGGTGGCTTTCTTT. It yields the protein CASSLLQGVAFF.

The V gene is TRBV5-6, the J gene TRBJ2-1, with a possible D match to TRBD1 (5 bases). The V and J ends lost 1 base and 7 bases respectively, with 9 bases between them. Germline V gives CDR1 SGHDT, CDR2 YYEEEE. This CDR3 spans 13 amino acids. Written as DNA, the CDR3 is TGTGCCAGCAGCTTGAAGGGGCTGAATGAGCAGTTCTTC. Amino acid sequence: CASSLKGLNEQFF.

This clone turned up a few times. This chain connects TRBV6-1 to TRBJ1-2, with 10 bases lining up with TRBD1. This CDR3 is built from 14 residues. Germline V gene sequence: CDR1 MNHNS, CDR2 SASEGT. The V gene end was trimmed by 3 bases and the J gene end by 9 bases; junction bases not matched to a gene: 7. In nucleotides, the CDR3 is TGTGCCAGCAGTGAGGACAGGGGGTTTCAAAGCTACACCTTC. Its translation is CASSEDRGFQSYTF.

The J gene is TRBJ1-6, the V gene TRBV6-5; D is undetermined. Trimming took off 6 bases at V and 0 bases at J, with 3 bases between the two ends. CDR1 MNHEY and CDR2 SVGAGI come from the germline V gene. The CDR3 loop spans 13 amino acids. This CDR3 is CASRGSYNSPLHF. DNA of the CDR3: TGTGCCAGCAGGGGCTCCTATAATTCACCCCTCCACTTT.

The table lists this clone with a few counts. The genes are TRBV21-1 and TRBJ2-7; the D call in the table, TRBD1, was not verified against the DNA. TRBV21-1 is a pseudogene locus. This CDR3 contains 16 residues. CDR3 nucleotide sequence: TGTGCCAGCAGCAAAGAATGGGGGCCTAAAGACTACGAGCAGTACTTC. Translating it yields CASSKEWGPKDYEQYF.

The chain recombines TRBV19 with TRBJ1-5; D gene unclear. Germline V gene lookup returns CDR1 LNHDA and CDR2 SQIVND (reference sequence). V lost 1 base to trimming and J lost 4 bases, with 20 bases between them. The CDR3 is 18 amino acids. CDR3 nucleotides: TGTGCCAGTAGTATAGCCTTTTCTGGAGTTACGTTAAATCAGCCCCAGCATTTT. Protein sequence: CASSIAFSGVTLNQPQHF.

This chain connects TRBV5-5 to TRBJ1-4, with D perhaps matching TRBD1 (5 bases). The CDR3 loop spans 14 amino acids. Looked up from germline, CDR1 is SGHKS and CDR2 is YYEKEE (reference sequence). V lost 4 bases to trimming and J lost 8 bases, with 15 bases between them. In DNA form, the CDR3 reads TGTGCCAGCAGCCCGGGGGTCTTTGGCGAAAAACTGTTTTTT. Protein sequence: CASSPGVFGEKLFF.